This T cell receptor beta chain originates from a study of cytomegalovirus exposure and HLA in healthy donors. Study outcomes and limitations: Near-uniform donor sequencing depth was presumed by presence/absence analyses. Previously analyzed data showed that most TCR beta V segments were productive at a frequency of about 90% or about 30%. V segments that were indistinguishable, TRBV6-2 and TRBV6-3 among them, were omitted from analysis. Confirmation in vitro established that a few CMV-associated chains were specific for CMV antigens.

The study ran its PCR with 60 Vbeta and 13 Jbeta primers. The repertoire was sequenced with immunoSEQ multiplex PCR; TCRdb's copy has only in-frame clones and lacks some. This table holds fewer than 250,000 clones, about four fifths found once. The germline V gene encodes CDR1 MGHRA and CDR2 YSYEKL. CDR3 length equals 13 residues. The V end lost 1 base, the J end lost 3 bases, and 6 bases lay between the germline ends. This clone rates as medium-sized. Its target is unknown. The chain employs TRBV4-1 and TRBJ1-1; no clear D gene. Sample: PBMCs. The sequence derives from a man younger than 45 in good health and CMV-seronegative. The CDR3 DNA reads as TGCGCCAGCAGCCAAGGCGTTTACACTGAAGCTTTCTTT. This sequence encodes CASSQGVYTEAFF.